This TCR beta chain was sequenced for a study of STAT3 mutations in large granular lymphocyte leukemia. Study-wide background: Immunosuppressive therapy was given to more than half of T-LGLL patients. Study-level points and caveats: Every T-LGLL patient had at least one immunodominant TCRbeta clonotype. All newly emerging clones after therapy were STAT3 wild type. In several patients, dominant TCR clone burden exceeded STAT3 mutant burden.

Germline values: CDR1 KGHSH, CDR2 LQKENI. The CDR3 spans 16 residues. J was trimmed by 0 bases and V by 4 bases; bases with no gene match: 6. Generated by immunoSEQ multiplex PCR, the TCRdb table keeps only in-frame clones and is missing some. Of over 25,000 clones listed, around three quarters are singletons. This clone was observed a single time. Its antigen remains unknown. V usage is TRBV18 and J usage is TRBJ2-7, with TRBD1 identical over 10 bases. What was sequenced was peripheral blood mononuclear cells. This clonotype originated in a woman aged 50 to 60 with T-cell large granular lymphocyte leukemia. Some clones in this sample may be carry-over from other donors' samples. CDR3 loop: CASSLKRQGASYEQYF. CDR3 sequence (DNA): TGTGCCAGCTCACTAAAACGACAGGGGGCCTCCTACGAGCAGTACTTC.